Below, one T cell receptor beta chain is given with its context. Its antigen is not identified. The data stem from a study of PD-1 blockade in classical Hodgkin lymphoma. Study-level results: TCR diversity rose significantly by C4D1 in CD4+ but not CD8+ cells.

The method was immunoSEQ multiplex PCR; TCRdb's version includes in-frame clones alone and lacks a portion of them. This table has around 57,000 clones, roughly 86% appearing once. Specified time point: cycle 4 day 1 (C4D1), after more than five weeks of nivolumab. Following autologous stem cell transplantation, relapse occurred in every patient, and exposure to brentuximab vedotin varied. This CDR3 spans 15 amino acids. V was cut by 3 bases and J by 1 base, with 12 bases left in between. Germline V CDR1 and CDR2: SGHVS, FNYEAQ. The V call is TRBV7-6, the J call TRBJ2-5; the D is unclear. The receptor's source is a human donor with classical Hodgkin lymphoma. The sample consisted of peripheral blood mononuclear cells (PBMCs), taken before the fourth cycle of nivolumab. DNA for the CDR3: TGTGCCAGCAGCTTCTCACCCAGTCCCCAAGAGACCCAGTACTTC. It codes for CASSFSPSPQETQYF.